What follows is one T cell receptor (beta chain) and its context. The target antigen is unknown. The data derive from a study of early T cells in non-severe SARS-CoV-2 infection. Findings and limits, study-wide: There was a bias toward anti-spike CD8 responses in VDJdb matching, which missed private and CD4 specificities.

Germline V gene data show CDR1 as DFQATT and CDR2 as SNEGSKA (reference sequence). The V end was cut by 5 bases, the J end by 6 bases, with 20 bases between. The CDR3 extends over 14 amino acids. Unique molecular identifiers were affixed to single, distinct cDNA molecules. TCRdb called the 5' RACE reads again in MiXCR, with one record for every CDR3 protein. The sample yields tens of thousands of distinct CDR3 sequences, 6.5% seen once. This receptor was identified in an adult who was a healthcare worker with PCR-confirmed SARS-CoV-2 infection or an uninfected control (not recorded which). The material sequenced was whole blood, taken at baseline. The J gene is TRBJ2-7, the V gene TRBV20-1, with TRBD1 as a possible D gene (5 bases). CDR3 sequence: CSARAQLLRGEQYF. CDR3 bases: TGCAGTGCTCGGGCCCAGCTCCTAAGGGGCGAGCAGTACTTC.